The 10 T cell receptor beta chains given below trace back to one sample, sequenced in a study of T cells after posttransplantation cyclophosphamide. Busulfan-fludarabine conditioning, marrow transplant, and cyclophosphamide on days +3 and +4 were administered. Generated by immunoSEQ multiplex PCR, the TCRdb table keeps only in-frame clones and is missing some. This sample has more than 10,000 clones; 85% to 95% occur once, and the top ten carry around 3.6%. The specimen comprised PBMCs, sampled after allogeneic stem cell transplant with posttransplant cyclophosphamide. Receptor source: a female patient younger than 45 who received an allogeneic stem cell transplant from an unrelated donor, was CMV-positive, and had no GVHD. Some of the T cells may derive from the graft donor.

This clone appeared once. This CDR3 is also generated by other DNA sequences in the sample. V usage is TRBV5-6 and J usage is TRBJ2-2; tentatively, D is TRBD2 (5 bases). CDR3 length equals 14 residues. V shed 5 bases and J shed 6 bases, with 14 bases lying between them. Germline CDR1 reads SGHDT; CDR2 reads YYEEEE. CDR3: CASSGTRAPGELFF. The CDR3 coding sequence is TGTGCCAGCAGTGGAACGAGGGCCCCCGGGGAGCTGTTTTTT. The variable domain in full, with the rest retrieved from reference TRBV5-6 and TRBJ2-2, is DAGVTQSPTHLIKTRGQQVTLRCSPKSGHDTVSWYQQALGQGPQFIFQYYEEEERQRGNFPDRFSGHQFPNYSSELNVNALLLGDSALYLCASSGTRAPGELFFGEGSRLTVL.

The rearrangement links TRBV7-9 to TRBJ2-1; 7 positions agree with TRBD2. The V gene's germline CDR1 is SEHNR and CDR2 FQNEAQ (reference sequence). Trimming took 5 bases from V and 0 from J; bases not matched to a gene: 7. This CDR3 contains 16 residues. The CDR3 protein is CASSPRLADSYNEQFF. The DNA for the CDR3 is TGTGCCAGCAGCCCCAGGCTAGCGGACTCCTACAATGAGCAGTTCTTC. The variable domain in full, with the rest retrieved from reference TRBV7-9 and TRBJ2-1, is DTGVSQNPRHKITKRGQNVTFRCDPISEHNRLYWYRQTLGQGPEFLTYFQNEAQLEKSRLLSDRFSAERPKGSFSTLEIQRTEQGDSAMYLCASSPRLADSYNEQFFGPGTRLTVL.

The CDR3 region has the DNA TGTGCCAGCAGACTATCCGTCTATTACGAGCAGTACTTC. Translation: CASRLSVYYEQYF. This chain joins TRBV6-5 and TRBJ2-7; D is unresolved. Trimming stripped 6 bases from V and 4 bases from J, with 13 bases between. Germline CDR1 is MNHEY and CDR2 is SVGAGI. This CDR3 comprises 13 residues.

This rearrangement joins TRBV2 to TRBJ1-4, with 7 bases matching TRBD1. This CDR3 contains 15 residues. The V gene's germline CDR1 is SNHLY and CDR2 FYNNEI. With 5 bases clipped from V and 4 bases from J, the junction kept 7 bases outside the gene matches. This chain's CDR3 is CASSLGQALNEKLFF. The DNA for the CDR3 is TGTGCCAGCAGTCTCGGACAGGCGCTTAATGAAAAACTGTTTTTT. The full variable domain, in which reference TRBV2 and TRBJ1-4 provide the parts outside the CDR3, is EPEVTQTPSHQVTQMGQEVILRCVPISNHLYFYWYRQILGQKVEFLVSFYNNEISEKSEIFDDQFSVERPDGSNFTLKIRSTKLEDSAMYFCASSLGQALNEKLFFGSGTQLSVL.

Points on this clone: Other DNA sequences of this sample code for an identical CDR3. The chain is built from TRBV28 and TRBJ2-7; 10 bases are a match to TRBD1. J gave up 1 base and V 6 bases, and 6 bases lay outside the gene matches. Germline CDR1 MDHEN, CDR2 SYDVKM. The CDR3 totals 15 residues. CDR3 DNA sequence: TGTGCCAGCAGCATGGGACAGGGGCTATCCTACGAGCAGTACTTC. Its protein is CASSMGQGLSYEQYF.

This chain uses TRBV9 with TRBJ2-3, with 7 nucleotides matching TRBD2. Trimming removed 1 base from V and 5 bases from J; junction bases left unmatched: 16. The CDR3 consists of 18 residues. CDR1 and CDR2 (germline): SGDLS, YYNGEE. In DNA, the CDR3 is TGTGCCAGCAGCGTACGAGAGCGCTCGACTAGCATATTAGATACGCAGTATTTT. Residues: CASSVRERSTSILDTQYF.

CDR3 region: CASSPIGEAFF. CDR3 nucleotides: TGTGCCAGCTCACCCATCGGTGAAGCTTTCTTT. This chain uses TRBV18 with TRBJ1-1; D is undetermined. The CDR3 loop spans 11 amino acids. Deletions cut 3 bases from V and 7 bases from J, with 6 bases between. Germline loops: CDR1 KGHSH, CDR2 LQKENI.

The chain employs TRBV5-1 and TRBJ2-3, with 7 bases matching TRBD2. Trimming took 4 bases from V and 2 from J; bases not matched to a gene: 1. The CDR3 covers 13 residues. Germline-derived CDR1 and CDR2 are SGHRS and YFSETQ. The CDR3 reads CASSGGDTDTQYF. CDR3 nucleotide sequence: TGCGCCAGCAGCGGGGGGGACACAGATACGCAGTATTTT. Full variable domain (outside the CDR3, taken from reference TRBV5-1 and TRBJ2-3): KAGVTQTPRYLIKTRGQQVTLSCSPISGHRSVSWYQQTPGQGLQFLFEYFSETQRNKGNFPGRFSGRQFSNSRSEMNVSTLELGDSALYLCASSGGDTDTQYFGPGTRLTVL.

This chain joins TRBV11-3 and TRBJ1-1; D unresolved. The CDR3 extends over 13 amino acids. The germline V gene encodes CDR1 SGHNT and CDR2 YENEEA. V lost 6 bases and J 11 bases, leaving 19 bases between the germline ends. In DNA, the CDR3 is TGTGCCAGCAGGGAGGCGGCCCGCCTGGGGGCTTTCTTT. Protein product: CASREAARLGAFF.

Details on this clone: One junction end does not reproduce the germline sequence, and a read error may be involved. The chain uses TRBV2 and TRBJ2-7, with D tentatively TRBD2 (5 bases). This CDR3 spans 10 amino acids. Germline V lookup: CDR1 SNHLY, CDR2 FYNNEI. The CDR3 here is CASRPPGFSF. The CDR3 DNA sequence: TGTGCCAGCAGGCCCCCGGGATTTAGCTTC.